Presented here are 20 T cell receptor beta chains from one specimen sequenced in a study of T cells expressing NK-cell markers. TCRdb processed the 5' RACE reads again and assigns one entry to each CDR3 protein, with no DNA. Its listing shows 500,000 to 700,000 distinct CDR3 sequences. The sequenced material came from blood T cells: a sorted CD56 or NKG2C T cell subset, CD4+ or CD8+ T cells, or bulk PBMC T cells (not recorded which). The receptors shown here come from a young man in good health.

The CDR3 loop is CASSLTGPTTLYEQYF. The J gene is TRBJ2-7, the V gene TRBV7-2; TCRdb's D gene call, TRBD1, goes unchecked for lack of DNA. The germline gives CDR1 SGHTA, CDR2 FQGNSA. The CDR3 covers 16 residues.

The chain recombines TRBV4-2 with TRBJ1-5. The CDR3 has 15 residues. Per the germline V gene, CDR1 is LGHNA and CDR2 is YNFKEQ. The CDR3 spells CASSQGTLSNQPQHF.

This rearrangement joins TRBV5-1 to TRBJ2-2; without DNA, the TCRdb call of TRBD2 cannot be checked. The CDR3 spans 18 residues. Germline loops: CDR1 SGHRS, CDR2 YFSETQ. The CDR3 loop reads CASSSRLAGGPQVGELFF.

The chain carries TRBV6-2 or TRBV6-3 and TRBJ2-1; TCRdb indicates TRBD2, and absent DNA this call remains unverified. Germline V gene data show CDR1 as MNHEY and CDR2 as SVGEGT. This CDR3 spans 13 amino acids. CDR3: CASRPRLSFEQFF.

This chain connects TRBV11-3 to TRBJ2-1. From germline, CDR1 is SGHNT and CDR2 YENEEA. This CDR3 contains 16 residues. The CDR3 is CASSLDMADGYNEQFF.

The chain carries TRBV15 and TRBJ1-2; TCRdb picks TRBD1, but there is no DNA to check that call. Germline V gene data show CDR1 as LNHNV and CDR2 as YYDKDF (reference sequence). CDR3 length equals 13 residues. CDR3 loop: CATSPGGIYGYTF.

The V gene is TRBV7-7, the J gene TRBJ2-2; TCRdb names TRBD1, which stays unverified in the absence of DNA. Germline V gene data show CDR1 as SSHAT and CDR2 as FNYEAQ (reference sequence). The CDR3 has 15 amino acids. The CDR3 sequence is CASSLRLGGTGELFF.

The gene calls are TRBV5-1 and TRBJ2-3; TCRdb outputs TRBD1, but without DNA this stays unchecked. Per germline, CDR1 SGHRS and CDR2 YFSETQ. The CDR3 contains 15 residues. The CDR3 spells CASSLAGQLGDTQYF. Complete variable domain (other parts from reference TRBV5-1 and TRBJ2-3): KAGVTQTPRYLIKTRGQQVTLSCSPISGHRSVSWYQQTPGQGLQFLFEYFSETQRNKGNFPGRFSGRQFSNSRSEMNVSTLELGDSALYLCASSLAGQLGDTQYFGPGTRLTVL.

This chain links TRBV4-2 with TRBJ2-2; lacking DNA, the TRBD1 call made by TCRdb goes unchecked. CDR1 and CDR2 from the germline V gene are LGHNA and YNFKEQ. The CDR3 totals 17 residues. CDR3 residues: CASSPNPLGGSTGELFF.

The CDR3 loop reads CATPDGYRGSAFF. The chain employs TRBV2 and TRBJ1-1; TCRdb designates TRBD1, a call that cannot be tested without DNA. The CDR3 has 13 amino acids. The germline V gene has CDR1 SNHLY and CDR2 FYNNEI. Supplemented by reference TRBV2 and TRBJ1-1, the full variable domain reads EPEVTQTPSHQVTQMGQEVILRCVPISNHLYFYWYRQILGQKVEFLVSFYNNEISEKSEIFDDQFSVERPDGSNFTLKIRSTKLEDSAMYFCATPDGYRGSAFFGQGTRLTVV.

The genes are TRBV15 and TRBJ1-2. The CDR3 covers 14 residues. Looked up from germline, CDR1 is LNHNV and CDR2 is YYDKDF (reference sequence). CDR3 loop: CATKPHGANYGYTF.

The chain couples TRBV12-3 or TRBV12-4 to TRBJ2-4; the TCRdb call, TRBD2, lacks DNA for checking. The length of the CDR3 is 18 residues. The CDR3 spells CASKWQPGLAGAKNIQYF.

The rearrangement joins TRBV11-1 to TRBJ2-1; TCRdb outputs TRBD1, but without DNA this stays unchecked. The germline V gene has CDR1 SGHAT and CDR2 FQDESV (reference sequence). This CDR3 is 18 amino acids long. The CDR3 sequence: CASSLARNRGPSYNEQFF.

The chain employs TRBV10-3 and TRBJ2-7. The CDR3 is 13 amino acids. CDR1 and CDR2 (germline): ENHRY, SYGVKD. The CDR3: CAISDKINYEQYF.

V usage is TRBV7-2 and J usage is TRBJ2-1; TCRdb indicates TRBD2, and absent DNA this call remains unverified. Germline V CDR1 and CDR2: SGHTA, FQGNSA. This CDR3 comprises 14 residues. CDR3 loop: CASSFLGLRGPPFF.

The chain employs TRBV20-1 and TRBJ1-4; without DNA, the TCRdb call of TRBD1 cannot be checked. Germline-derived CDR1 and CDR2 are DFQATT and SNEGSKA (reference sequence). The CDR3 is made up of 13 amino acids. The chain's CDR3 is CSAGSLQGVKLFF.

This chain uses TRBV6-5 with TRBJ1-2. Germline CDR1 MNHEY, CDR2 SVGAGI. The CDR3 length is 15 residues. The chain's CDR3 is CASSYEASPRNGYTF.

The chain couples TRBV12-3 or TRBV12-4 to TRBJ1-4; the TCRdb call, TRBD1, lacks DNA for checking. The CDR3 spans 19 residues. CDR3 protein: CASSSPGTGLWAANEKLFF.

V is TRBV9 and J is TRBJ2-7; checking the TCRdb D call of TRBD1 is not possible without DNA. CDR1 SGDLS and CDR2 YYNGEE come from the germline V gene. This CDR3 is 14 amino acids long. The CDR3 here is CASQPGTGGDEQYF.

CDR3 sequence reads: CASSPGLAGVNQETQYF. The rearrangement links TRBV27 to TRBJ2-5; TCRdb's D call, TRBD2, is unchecked because there is no DNA. Per germline, CDR1 MNHEY and CDR2 SMNVEV (reference sequence). This CDR3 spans 17 amino acids.